This paragraph reports one T cell receptor (beta chain). Its matching antigen is unknown. The repertoire was sequenced with immunoSEQ multiplex PCR; TCRdb's copy has only in-frame clones and lacks some. Of about 220,000 clones in the sample, around 90% were seen once. The data were obtained in a study of cytomegalovirus exposure and HLA in healthy donors. Study-level background: Both the 95 to 150 validation repertoires and the approximately 700 first-cohort repertoires used the same platform, as reported by a later analysis. Overall study results and limits: Both high specificity and high sensitivity reportedly marked the classifier's diagnosis of cytomegalovirus status. According to a subsequent analysis, TCR clusters from the first cohort were inclined to appear together in the 120 validation repertoires.

Trimming at V came to 6 bases and at J to 3 bases, leaving 9 bases not matched to a gene. Germline V gene data show CDR1 as MNHNS and CDR2 as SASEGT. The CDR3 has 15 amino acids. The source is a woman between 18 and 29 years old in good health and CMV-seronegative. Sequenced sample: PBMCs. J is TRBJ2-7 and V is TRBV6-1, with 9 bases identical to TRBD2. This CDR3 reads CASSLGLAHDYEQYF. DNA of the CDR3: TGTGCCAGCAGCCTAGGACTAGCGCACGACTACGAGCAGTACTTC.